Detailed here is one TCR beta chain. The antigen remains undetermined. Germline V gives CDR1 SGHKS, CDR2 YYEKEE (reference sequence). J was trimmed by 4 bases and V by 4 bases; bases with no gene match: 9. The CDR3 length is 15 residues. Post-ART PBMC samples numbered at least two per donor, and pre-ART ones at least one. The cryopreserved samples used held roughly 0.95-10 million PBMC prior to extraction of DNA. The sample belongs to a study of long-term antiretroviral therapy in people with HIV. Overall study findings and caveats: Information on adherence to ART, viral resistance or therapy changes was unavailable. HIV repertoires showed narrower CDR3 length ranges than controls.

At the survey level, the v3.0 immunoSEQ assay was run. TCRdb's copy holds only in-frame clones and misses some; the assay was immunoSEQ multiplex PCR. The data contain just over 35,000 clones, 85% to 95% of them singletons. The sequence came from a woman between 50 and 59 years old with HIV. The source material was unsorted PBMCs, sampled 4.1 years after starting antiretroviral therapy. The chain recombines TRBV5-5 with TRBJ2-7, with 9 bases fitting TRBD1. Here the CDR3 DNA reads TGTGCCAGCAGCCAAGGACAGGGGAGTCAGTACGAGCAGTACTTC. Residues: CASSQGQGSQYEQYF.